Sequencing of this T cell receptor beta chain was carried out in a study of blood T cells in healthy people across ages. Overall study findings and caveats: Diversity was higher, and naive CD4+ cells more numerous, in long-lived donors than in aged donors.

The authors ran a second PCR of about 6 to 11 cycles using a sample-barcoded 5' primer and a J-beta primer mix. TCRdb analysed the 5' RACE reads with MiXCR anew, one entry per CDR3 protein. Found here are around 940,000 distinct CDR3 sequences, 45% to 60% of them singletons; the top ten hold about a fifth. The CDR3 runs to 14 residues. Germline CDR1 and CDR2: DFQATT and SNEGSKA (reference sequence). V lost 4 bases and J lost 4; bases outside the gene matches: 5. This clonotype came up a few times. The target antigen is unknown. This TCR came from a woman aged 60 to 75 in good health. The chain has TRBV20-1 and TRBJ2-3; 10 bases are shared with TRBD2. Sequencing was carried out using blood. The CDR3 DNA reads as TGCAGTGCTACGACTAGCGGGTTCGCAGATACGCAGTATTTT. Protein sequence: CSATTSGFADTQYF.